Below, 11 T cell receptor beta chains from the same sample are listed, as sequenced in a study of technical replicates of blood from a few donors. Sequenced by immunoSEQ multiplex PCR; TCRdb stores in-frame clones only, minus some. The sample has about 83,000 clones; 92% are singletons. The sequencing input was T cells isolated from PBMCs. The source of these receptors is a human donor in good health.

The chain combines TRBV5-4 with TRBJ1-1; D is ambiguous. The germline V gene encodes CDR1 SGHNT and CDR2 YYREEE (reference sequence). The V and J ends lost 2 bases and 2 bases respectively, with 10 bases between them. This CDR3 is 14 amino acids long. The CDR3 loop reads CASSFTGSNTEAFF. The CDR3 coding sequence is TGTGCCAGCAGCTTCACGGGATCTAACACTGAAGCTTTCTTT.

The genes are TRBV14 and TRBJ2-5, with D unresolved. The CDR3 length is 11 residues. V dropped 3 bases and J dropped 7 bases, with 6 bases sitting between them. Germline V gene lookup returns CDR1 SGHDN and CDR2 FVKESK. As DNA, the CDR3 is TGTGCCAGCAGCCACAAAATGACCCAGTACTTC. Translated, it gives CASSHKMTQYF.

J is TRBJ2-7 and V is TRBV4-2; D gene unclear. Trimming cost V 0 bases and J 0 bases, with 6 bases left between them. The germline gives CDR1 LGHNA, CDR2 YNFKEQ. The CDR3 contains 14 residues. CDR3 protein: CASSQDPSSYEQYF. CDR3 in DNA: TGTGCCAGCAGCCAAGATCCCAGCTCCTACGAGCAGTACTTC.

The chain links TRBV5-1 to TRBJ2-3; 16 bases match TRBD2. The CDR3 totals 20 residues. Per the germline V gene, CDR1 is SGHRS and CDR2 is YFSETQ. Trimming cost V 3 bases and J 4 bases; bases outside gene matches: 14. The CDR3 sequence is CASSSRRGLAGGPVPDTQYF. The CDR3 region has the DNA TGCGCCAGCAGCTCCAGGAGGGGACTAGCGGGGGGGCCTGTCCCAGATACGCAGTATTTT.

The chain employs TRBV28 and TRBJ2-1; weak D call: TRBD1 (6 bases). V was cut by 5 bases and J by 7 bases, with 21 bases left in between. Per germline, CDR1 MDHEN and CDR2 SYDVKM. This CDR3 has 16 residues. CDR3 residues: CASSREGGYLENEQFF. In nucleotides, the CDR3 is TGTGCCAGCAGTCGCGAAGGGGGTTATCTCGAAAATGAGCAGTTCTTC.

This clone has a single count. The chain is built from TRBV2 and TRBJ1-4; the match to TRBD1 covers 7 bases. Looked up from germline, CDR1 is SNHLY and CDR2 is FYNNEI. The CDR3 runs 16 residues. Trimming took 5 bases from V and 4 from J; bases not matched to a gene: 10. The CDR3 loop is CASSSVQTGSNEKLFF. Here the CDR3 DNA reads TGTGCCAGCAGTTCAGTCCAGACAGGGAGTAATGAAAAACTGTTTTTT.

This chain connects TRBV7-9 to TRBJ2-5; D might be TRBD1 (6 bases). Trimming cost V 5 bases and J 1 base, with 14 bases left between them. This CDR3 has 15 residues. Germline-derived CDR1 and CDR2 are SEHNR and FQNEAQ (reference sequence). The DNA of the CDR3 is TGTGCCAGCAGCACCAGGGACAAACCCCAAGAGACCCAGTACTTC. It is translated as CASSTRDKPQETQYF.

The chain joins TRBV7-9 to TRBJ1-2, with 8 bases matching TRBD1. Per germline, CDR1 SEHNR and CDR2 FQNEAQ (reference sequence). V shed 5 bases and J 3 bases; nucleotides not matched to a gene: 5. The CDR3 extends over 14 amino acids. CDR3 protein: CASSDYRGDYGYTF. Here the CDR3 DNA reads TGTGCCAGCAGCGACTACAGGGGGGACTATGGCTACACCTTC.

The J gene is TRBJ2-3, the V gene TRBV25-1, with 9 bases aligning to TRBD1. Germline loops: CDR1 MGHDK, CDR2 SYGVNS. J was trimmed by 7 bases and V by 1 base; bases with no gene match: 3. The CDR3 loop spans 14 amino acids. The CDR3 spells CASSEWGQGHTQYF. CDR3 sequence (DNA): TGTGCCAGCAGTGAATGGGGACAGGGCCATACGCAGTATTTT.

The V gene is TRBV2, the J gene TRBJ2-7; TRBD2 matches 7 bases. CDR3 length: 16 residues. Trimming cost V 9 bases and J 3 bases; bases outside gene matches: 17. Germline assignment: CDR1 SNHLY and CDR2 FYNNEI. CDR3 sequence (DNA): TGTGCCAGTACCCACTCCTTCGGCGGGAGAAACTACGAGCAGTACTTC. As protein: CASTHSFGGRNYEQYF.

This clone was recorded only once. The chain couples TRBV5-4 to TRBJ2-3; 8 positions match TRBD2. Trimming took 2 bases from V and 0 from J; bases not matched to a gene: 5. There are 16 residues in the CDR3. Germline V gene lookup returns CDR1 SGHNT and CDR2 YYREEE (reference sequence). The DNA of the CDR3 is TGTGCCAGCAGCTTCCGGGTAGCGGGGAGCACAGATACGCAGTATTTT. Translation: CASSFRVAGSTDTQYF.